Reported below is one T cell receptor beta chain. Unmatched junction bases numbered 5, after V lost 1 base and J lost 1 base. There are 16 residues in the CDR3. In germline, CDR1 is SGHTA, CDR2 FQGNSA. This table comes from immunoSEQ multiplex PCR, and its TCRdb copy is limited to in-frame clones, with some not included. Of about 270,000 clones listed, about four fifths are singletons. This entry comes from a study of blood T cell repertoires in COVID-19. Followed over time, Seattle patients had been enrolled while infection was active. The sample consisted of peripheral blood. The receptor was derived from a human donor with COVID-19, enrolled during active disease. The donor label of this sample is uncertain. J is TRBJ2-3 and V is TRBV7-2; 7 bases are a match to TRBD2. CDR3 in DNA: TGTGCCAGCAGCTTAGGGGTTCGGGGGGGCACAGATACGCAGTATTTT. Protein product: CASSLGVRGGTDTQYF.